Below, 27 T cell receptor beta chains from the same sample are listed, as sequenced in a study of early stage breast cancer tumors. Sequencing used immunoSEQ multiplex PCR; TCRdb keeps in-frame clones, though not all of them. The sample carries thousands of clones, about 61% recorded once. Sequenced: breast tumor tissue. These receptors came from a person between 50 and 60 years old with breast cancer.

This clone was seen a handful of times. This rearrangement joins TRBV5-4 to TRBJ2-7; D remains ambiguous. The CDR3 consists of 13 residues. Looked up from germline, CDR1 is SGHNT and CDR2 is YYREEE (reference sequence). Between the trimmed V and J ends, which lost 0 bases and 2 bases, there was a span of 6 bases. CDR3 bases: TGTGCCAGCAGCTTGGGAAGGACCTACGAGCAGTACTTC. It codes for CASSLGRTYEQYF. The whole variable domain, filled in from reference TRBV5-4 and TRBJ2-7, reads ETGVTQSPTHLIKTRGQQVTLRCSSQSGHNTVSWYQQALGQGPQFIFQYYREEENGRGNFPPRFSGLQFPNYSSELNVNALELDDSALYLCASSLGRTYEQYFGPGTRLTVT.

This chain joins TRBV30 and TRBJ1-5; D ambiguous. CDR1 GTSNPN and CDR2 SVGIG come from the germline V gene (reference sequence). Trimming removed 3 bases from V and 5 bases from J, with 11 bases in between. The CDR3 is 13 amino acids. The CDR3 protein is CAWSPSNYQPQHF. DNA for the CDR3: TGTGCCTGGAGCCCTAGTAACTATCAGCCCCAGCATTTT.

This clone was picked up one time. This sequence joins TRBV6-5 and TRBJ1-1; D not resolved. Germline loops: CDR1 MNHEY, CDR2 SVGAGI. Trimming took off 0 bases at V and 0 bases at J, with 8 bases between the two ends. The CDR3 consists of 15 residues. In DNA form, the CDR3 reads TGTGCCAGCAGTTACTCGATAAGGCTGAACACTGAAGCTTTCTTT. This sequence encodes CASSYSIRLNTEAFF.

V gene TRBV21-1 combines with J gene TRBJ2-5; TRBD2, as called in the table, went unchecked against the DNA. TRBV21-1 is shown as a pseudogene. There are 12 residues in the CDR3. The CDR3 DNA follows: TGTGCCAGCATCACTAGACAAGAGACCCAGTACTTC. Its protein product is CASITRQETQYF.

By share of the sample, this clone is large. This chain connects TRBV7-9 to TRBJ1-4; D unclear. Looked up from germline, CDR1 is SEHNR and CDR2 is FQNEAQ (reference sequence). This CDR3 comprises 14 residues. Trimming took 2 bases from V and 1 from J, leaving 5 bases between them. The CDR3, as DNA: TGTGCCAGCAGCTTAACCGGAACTAATGAAAAACTGTTTTTT. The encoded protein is CASSLTGTNEKLFF.

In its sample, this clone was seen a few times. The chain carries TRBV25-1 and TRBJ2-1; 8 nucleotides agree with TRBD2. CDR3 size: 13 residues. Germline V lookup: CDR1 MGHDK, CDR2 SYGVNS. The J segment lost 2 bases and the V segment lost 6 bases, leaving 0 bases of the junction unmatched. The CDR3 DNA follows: TGTGCCAGCAGACTAGCGGCCTACAATGAGCAGTTCTTC. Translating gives CASRLAAYNEQFF.

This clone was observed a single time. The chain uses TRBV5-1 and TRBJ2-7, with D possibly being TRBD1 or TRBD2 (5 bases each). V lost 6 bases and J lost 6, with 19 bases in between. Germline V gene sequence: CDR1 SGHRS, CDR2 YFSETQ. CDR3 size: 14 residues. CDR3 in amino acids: CASTLPGSLTEQYF. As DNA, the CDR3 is TGCGCCAGCACGCTTCCAGGGAGTTTAACCGAGCAGTACTTC.

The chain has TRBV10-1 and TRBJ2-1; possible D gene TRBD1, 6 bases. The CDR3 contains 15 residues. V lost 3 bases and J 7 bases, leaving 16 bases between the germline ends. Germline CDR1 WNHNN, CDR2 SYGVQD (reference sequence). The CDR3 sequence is CASSDSGTPLNEQFF. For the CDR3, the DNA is TGCGCCAGCAGTGACTCTGGGACACCACTTAATGAGCAGTTCTTC.

The CDR3 region is CASSLTGGPYNEQFF. The CDR3 DNA reads TGTGCCAGCAGCCTGACAGGGGGCCCCTACAATGAGCAGTTCTTC. The chain is built from TRBV7-9 and TRBJ2-1; TRBD1 matches 10 bases. CDR1 is SEHNR and CDR2 is FQNEAQ in the germline V gene (reference sequence). This CDR3 is 15 amino acids long. V was pared by 5 bases and J by 2 bases, with 3 bases of the junction left unmatched.

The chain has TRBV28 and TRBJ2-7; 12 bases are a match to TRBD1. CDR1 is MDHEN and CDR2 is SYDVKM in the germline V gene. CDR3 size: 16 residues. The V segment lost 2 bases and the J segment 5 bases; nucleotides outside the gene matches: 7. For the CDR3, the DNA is TGTGCCAGCAGTTTACCGGGACAGGGGGCGCGGGACGAGCAGTACTTC. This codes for CASSLPGQGARDEQYF.

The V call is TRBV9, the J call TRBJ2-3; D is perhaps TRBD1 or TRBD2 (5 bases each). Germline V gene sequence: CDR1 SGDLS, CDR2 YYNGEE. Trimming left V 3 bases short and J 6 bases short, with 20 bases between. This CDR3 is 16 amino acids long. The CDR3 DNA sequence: TGTGCCAGCAGCGCGAGCCGGGGCTCCCTTCCGGATACGCAGTATTTT. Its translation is CASSASRGSLPDTQYF.

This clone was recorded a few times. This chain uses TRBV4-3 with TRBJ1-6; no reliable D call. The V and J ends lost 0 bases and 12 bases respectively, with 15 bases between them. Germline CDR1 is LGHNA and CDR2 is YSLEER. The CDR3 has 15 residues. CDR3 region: CASSQDDMAGRPLHF. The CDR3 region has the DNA TGCGCCAGCAGCCAAGATGATATGGCCGGACGACCCCTCCACTTT.

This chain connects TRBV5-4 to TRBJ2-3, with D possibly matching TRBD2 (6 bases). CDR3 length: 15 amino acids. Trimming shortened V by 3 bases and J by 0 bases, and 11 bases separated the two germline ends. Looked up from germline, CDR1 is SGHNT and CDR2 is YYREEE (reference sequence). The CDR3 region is CASSSGGDSTDTQYF. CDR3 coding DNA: TGTGCCAGCAGCTCGGGCGGGGATAGCACAGATACGCAGTATTTT. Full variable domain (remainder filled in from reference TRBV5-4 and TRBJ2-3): ETGVTQSPTHLIKTRGQQVTLRCSSQSGHNTVSWYQQALGQGPQFIFQYYREEENGRGNFPPRFSGLQFPNYSSELNVNALELDDSALYLCASSSGGDSTDTQYFGPGTRLTVL.

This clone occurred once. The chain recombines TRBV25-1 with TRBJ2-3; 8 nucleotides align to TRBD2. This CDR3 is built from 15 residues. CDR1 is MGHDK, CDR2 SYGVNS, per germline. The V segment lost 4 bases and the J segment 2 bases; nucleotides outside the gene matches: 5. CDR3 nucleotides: TGTGCCAGCAGTGTTGCGGGAGGCTTCACAGATACGCAGTATTTT. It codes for CASSVAGGFTDTQYF.

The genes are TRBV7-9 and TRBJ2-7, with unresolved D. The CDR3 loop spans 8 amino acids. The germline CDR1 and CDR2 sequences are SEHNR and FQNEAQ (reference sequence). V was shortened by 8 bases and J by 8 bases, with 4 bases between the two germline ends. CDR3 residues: CASRKQYV. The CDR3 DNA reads TGTGCCAGCCGAAAGCAGTACGTC.

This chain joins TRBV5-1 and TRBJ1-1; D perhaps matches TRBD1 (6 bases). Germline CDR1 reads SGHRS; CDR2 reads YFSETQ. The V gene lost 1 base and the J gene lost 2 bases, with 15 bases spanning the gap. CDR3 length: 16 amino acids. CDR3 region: CASSLTPSGANTEAFF. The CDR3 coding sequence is TGCGCCAGCAGCTTGACCCCTTCAGGGGCCAACACTGAAGCTTTCTTT.

The CDR3 DNA sequence: TGTGCCAGCCGGACAGGGGGACCCGGGGAGCTGTTTTTT. It encodes CASRTGGPGELFF. The chain uses TRBV2 and TRBJ2-2; 10 positions match TRBD1. Germline V gene data show CDR1 as SNHLY and CDR2 as FYNNEI. V gave up 8 bases and J gave up 6 bases; unmatched junction bases: 3. The CDR3 extends over 13 amino acids.

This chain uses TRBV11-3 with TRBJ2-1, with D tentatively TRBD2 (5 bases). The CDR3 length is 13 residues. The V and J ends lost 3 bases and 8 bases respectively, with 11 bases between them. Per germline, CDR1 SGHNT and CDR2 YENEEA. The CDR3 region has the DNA TGTGCCAGCAGCTTGGTGGGGAGTGATGAGCAGTTCTTC. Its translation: CASSLVGSDEQFF. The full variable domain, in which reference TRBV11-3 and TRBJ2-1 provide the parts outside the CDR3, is EAGVVQSPRYKIIEKKQPVAFWCNPISGHNTLYWYLQNLGQGPELLIRYENEEAVDDSQLPKDRFSAERLKGVDSTLKIQPAELGDSAVYLCASSLVGSDEQFFGPGTRLTVL.

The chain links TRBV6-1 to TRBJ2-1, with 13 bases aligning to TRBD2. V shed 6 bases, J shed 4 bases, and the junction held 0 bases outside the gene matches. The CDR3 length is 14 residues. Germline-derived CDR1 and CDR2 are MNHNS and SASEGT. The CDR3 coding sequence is TGTGCCAGCAGGACTAGCGGGGGGTACAATGAGCAGTTCTTC. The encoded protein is CASRTSGGYNEQFF.

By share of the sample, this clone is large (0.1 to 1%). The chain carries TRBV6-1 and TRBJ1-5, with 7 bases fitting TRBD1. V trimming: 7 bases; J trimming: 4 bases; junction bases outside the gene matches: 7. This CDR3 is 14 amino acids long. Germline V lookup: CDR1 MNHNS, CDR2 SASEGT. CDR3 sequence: CASNRQGVNQPQHF. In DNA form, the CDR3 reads TGTGCCAGCAATCGGCAGGGGGTAAATCAGCCCCAGCATTTT.

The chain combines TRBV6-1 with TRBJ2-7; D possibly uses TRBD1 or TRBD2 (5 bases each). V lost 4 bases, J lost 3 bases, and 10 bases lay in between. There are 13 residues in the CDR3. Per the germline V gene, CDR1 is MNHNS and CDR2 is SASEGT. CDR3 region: CASSAGGGYEQYF. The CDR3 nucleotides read TGTGCCAGCAGTGCCGGTGGGGGCTACGAGCAGTACTTC.

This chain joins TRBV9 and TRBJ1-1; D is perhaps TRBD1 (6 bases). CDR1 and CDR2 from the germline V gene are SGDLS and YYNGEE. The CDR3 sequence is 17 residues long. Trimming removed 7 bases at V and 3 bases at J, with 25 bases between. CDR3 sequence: CASRGGSGRNFDTEAFF. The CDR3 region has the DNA TGTGCCAGCCGCGGGGGCTCGGGACGGAACTTTGACACTGAAGCTTTCTTT.

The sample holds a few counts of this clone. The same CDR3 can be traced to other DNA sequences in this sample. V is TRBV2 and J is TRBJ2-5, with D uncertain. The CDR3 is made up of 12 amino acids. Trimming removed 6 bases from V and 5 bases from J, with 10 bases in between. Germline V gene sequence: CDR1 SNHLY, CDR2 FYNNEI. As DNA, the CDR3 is TGTGCCAGCAGCCTAGGAACTGAGACCCAGTACTTC. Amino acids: CASSLGTETQYF.

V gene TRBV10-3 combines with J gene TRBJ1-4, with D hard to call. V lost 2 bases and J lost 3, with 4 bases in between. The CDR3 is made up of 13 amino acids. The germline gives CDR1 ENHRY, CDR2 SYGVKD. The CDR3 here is CAISETANEKLFF. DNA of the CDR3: TGTGCCATCAGTGAGACAGCTAATGAAAAACTGTTTTTT.

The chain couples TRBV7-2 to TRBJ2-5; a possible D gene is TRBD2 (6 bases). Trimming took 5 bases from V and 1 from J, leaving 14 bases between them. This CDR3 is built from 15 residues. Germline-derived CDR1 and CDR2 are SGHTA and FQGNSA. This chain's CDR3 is CASSPTSGSQETQYF. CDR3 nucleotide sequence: TGTGCCAGCAGCCCGACTAGTGGTAGCCAAGAGACCCAGTACTTC.

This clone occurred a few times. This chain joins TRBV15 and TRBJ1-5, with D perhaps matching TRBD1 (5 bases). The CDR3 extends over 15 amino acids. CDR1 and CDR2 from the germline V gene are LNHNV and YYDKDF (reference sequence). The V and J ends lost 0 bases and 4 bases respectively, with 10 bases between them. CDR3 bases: TGTGCCACCAGCAGAGATCCAGGGTGGAATCAGCCCCAGCATTTT. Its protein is CATSRDPGWNQPQHF.

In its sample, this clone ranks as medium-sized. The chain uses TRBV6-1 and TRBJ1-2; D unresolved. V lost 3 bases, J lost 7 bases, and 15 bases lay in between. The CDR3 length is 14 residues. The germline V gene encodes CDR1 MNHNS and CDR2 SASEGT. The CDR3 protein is CASSEGSPAFGYTF. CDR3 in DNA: TGTGCCAGCAGTGAGGGCAGTCCGGCTTTTGGCTACACCTTC.